What follows is one T cell receptor (beta chain) and its context. What it binds is not known. Primers used in a second PCR of roughly 7 to 12 cycles were a sample-barcoded 5' primer and a J-beta primer mix. A 12-random-nucleotide template-switch adaptor tagged each cDNA molecule. Samples each returned at least 2.5 million CDR3-containing paired-end reads. Each CDR3 protein is one row after TCRdb ran MiXCR on the 5' RACE reads. The table records 600,000 to 850,000 distinct CDR3 sequences, around 46% of them present only once. This sample is drawn from a study of blood T cells in healthy people across ages. The wider study: About one barcoded beta molecule per two T cells was captured by template switching. Whole-study findings and limits: Unsorted PBMCs blocked a conclusive comparison of naive and antigen-experienced cells.

The TCR comes from a woman in her fifties or sixties in good health. Material: blood.

The CDR3 nucleotides read TGTGCCAGCAGCGCCTCCTGGGAGACCCAGTACTTC. Translated: CASSASWETQYF. J is TRBJ2-7 and V is TRBV2; no clear D gene. The DNA end is a closer match to TRBJ2-5, so the J assignment may be wrong. The CDR3 length is 12 residues. In germline, CDR1 is SNHLY, CDR2 FYNNEI.